This TCR beta chain is drawn from a study of blood T cells in healthy people across ages. The CDR3 runs 16 residues. Collection of around 10 milliliters of peripheral blood was performed for each donor. A J-beta primer mix and a sample-barcoded 5' primer were used in a second PCR of about 7 to 12 cycles. The authors tagged each cDNA molecule using a template-switch adaptor with 12 random nucleotides. TCRdb called the 5' RACE reads again in MiXCR, with one record for every CDR3 protein. The sample has 800,000 or so distinct CDR3 sequences, about half seen once. Overall study findings and caveats: Relative to aged donors, long-lived donors carried more naive CD4+ cells and displayed higher diversity. Among T cells, TCR beta diversity per million cells dropped roughly linearly as age rose.

A word on this clonotype: Its cognate antigen is unknown. A much larger clone differs by one base, so this may be a read error.

Sequencing was carried out using blood. The rearrangement uses TRBV12-3 or TRBV12-4 and TRBJ2-3, with 7 bases fitting TRBD1. This TCR came from a man older than 75 in good health. CDR3 coding DNA: TGTGTCAGCAGCACCGGCTTGGGACAGCCCACAGATACGCAGTATTTT. It is translated as CVSSTGLGQPTDTQYF.